The 19 T cell receptor beta chains below were found in one sample sequenced in a study of blood T cell repertoires in COVID-19 (TCRdb year 2020). Preparation of the library involved the immunoSEQ multiplex PCR assay. TCRdb re-hosts the immuneACCESS table, in-frame sequences only. Its copies lack some clones; in the studies checked, an unresolved V gene accounts for under half of them, and the cause for the rest is not known. The sample table lists about 29,000 clones, roughly nine tenths of them with a count of one. The ten largest clonotypes hold about 15% of the sample. What was sequenced was peripheral blood. These TCRs come from an elderly man with acute or convalescent COVID-19.

This sequence joins TRBV18 and TRBJ2-3; TRBD1 matches at 8 bases. The trim removed 3 bases at V and 3 bases at J, leaving 8 bases unmatched. The CDR3 extends over 16 amino acids. Germline values: CDR1 KGHSH, CDR2 LQKENI. CDR3 sequence: CASSPEQGGRTDTQYF. The DNA for the CDR3 is TGTGCCAGCTCACCTGAACAGGGGGGTAGGACAGATACGCAGTATTTT.

The V gene is TRBV9, the J gene TRBJ1-1; a weak D match, TRBD1 (5 bases). Germline values: CDR1 SGDLS, CDR2 YYNGEE. CDR3 length: 19 amino acids. The V gene lost 0 bases and the J gene lost 3 bases, with 24 bases spanning the gap. Here the CDR3 reads CASSVDGGAGGRRDTEAFF. CDR3 nucleotides: TGTGCCAGCAGCGTAGATGGAGGGGCCGGCGGCAGGAGGGACACTGAAGCTTTCTTT.

The chain is built from TRBV7-2 and TRBJ1-1; weak D call: TRBD1 (5 bases). V lost 6 bases and J lost 2, with 13 bases in between. The CDR3 sequence is 14 residues long. Germline V lookup: CDR1 SGHTA, CDR2 FQGNSA. CDR3: CASRRGGSNTEAFF. The CDR3 DNA reads TGTGCCAGCAGGCGGGGGGGATCCAACACTGAAGCTTTCTTT.

In this sample, this clone turned up once. Written as DNA, the CDR3 is TGCAGTGCTAGTGGGATAGCGGGGGGGGAGAAGCAGTACTTC. Protein: CSASGIAGGEKQYF. The rearrangement uses TRBV20-1 and TRBJ2-7; 11 positions agree with TRBD2. From germline, CDR1 is DFQATT and CDR2 SNEGSKA (reference sequence). CDR3 size: 14 residues. Germline trimming cut 3 bases from V and 8 bases from J; bases unmatched to any gene: 9.

The rearrangement joins TRBV7-4 to TRBJ1-4, with D uncertain. The CDR3 contains 10 residues. Germline assignment: CDR1 SGHVT and CDR2 SQSDAQ. V lost 8 bases, J lost 8 bases, and 6 bases lay in between. The CDR3 is CASSGEKLFF. In nucleotides, the CDR3 is TGTGCCAGCTCGGGGGAAAAACTGTTTTTT.

The chain uses TRBV29-1 and TRBJ1-4; 8 bases agree with TRBD1. J lost 8 bases, V lost 6 bases, and 11 bases had no gene match. CDR1 is SQVTM and CDR2 is ANQGSEA in the germline V gene. This CDR3 region has 14 residues. The CDR3, as DNA: TGCAGCGTGGATGAGACAGGGGCGGCGGAAAAACTGTTTTTT. Translating it yields CSVDETGAAEKLFF.

The chain uses TRBV24-1 and TRBJ1-5; the match to TRBD1 covers 7 bases. Germline CDR1 and CDR2: KGHDR and SFDVKD. The CDR3 consists of 16 residues. V trimming: 5 bases; J trimming: 2 bases; junction bases outside the gene matches: 8. The CDR3 spells CATSVIRDSCNQPQHF. The DNA for the CDR3 is TGTGCCACCAGTGTTATCCGGGACAGCTGCAATCAGCCCCAGCATTTT.

V usage is TRBV3-1 (or the pseudogene TRBV3-2) and J usage is TRBJ1-1, with D perhaps matching TRBD1 (6 bases). V was shortened by 4 bases and J by 4 bases, with 16 bases between the two germline ends. Germline CDR1 reads LGHDT; CDR2 reads YNNKEL (reference sequence). The CDR3 is 15 residues long. For the CDR3, the DNA is TGTGCCAGCAGCCGGGCAGGGGAATTCATCACTGAAGCTTTCTTT. It is translated as CASSRAGEFITEAFF.

The chain carries TRBV19 and TRBJ2-1; TRBD2 aligns across 15 bases. The V gene end was trimmed by 9 bases and the J gene end by 5 bases; junction bases not matched to a gene: 8. The CDR3 runs to 16 residues. Germline CDR1 reads LNHDA; CDR2 reads SQIVND (reference sequence). The CDR3 sequence is CASGGLAGGRNNEQFF. The CDR3 bases are TGTGCCAGCGGCGGACTAGCGGGGGGGAGGAACAATGAGCAGTTCTTC.

The chain carries TRBV19 and TRBJ1-1, with D maybe TRBD1 (6 bases). The CDR3 contains 16 residues. V lost 6 bases and J 0 bases, leaving 17 bases between the germline ends. The germline V gene has CDR1 LNHDA and CDR2 SQIVND (reference sequence). As DNA, the CDR3 is TGTGCCAGTAGAAGACAGGCTCTGGCCATGAACACTGAAGCTTTCTTT. This translates into CASRRQALAMNTEAFF.

The V and J genes are TRBV3-1 (or the pseudogene TRBV3-2) and TRBJ2-5; the D gene is possibly TRBD2 (6 bases). Germline lookup yields CDR1 LGHDT and CDR2 YNNKEL (reference sequence). This CDR3 spans 15 amino acids. Deletions cut 1 base from V and 1 base from J, with 10 bases between. This chain's CDR3 is CASSQAGTFQETQYF. The CDR3 DNA is TGTGCCAGCAGCCAAGCAGGGACTTTCCAAGAGACCCAGTACTTC.

The genes are TRBV10-3 and TRBJ1-1, with D tentatively TRBD1 (6 bases). Germline CDR1 reads ENHRY; CDR2 reads SYGVKD. Between the trimmed V and J ends, which lost 8 bases and 1 base, there was a span of 14 bases. CDR3 length equals 14 residues. CDR3 coding DNA: TGTGCCATCGGGGCAGGGGTAAGGAACACTGAAGCTTTCTTT. Protein: CAIGAGVRNTEAFF.

J is TRBJ1-2 and V is TRBV3-1 (or the pseudogene TRBV3-2); no clear D gene. Germline V gene sequence: CDR1 LGHDT, CDR2 YNNKEL (reference sequence). The CDR3 is made up of 14 amino acids. The ends were cut back, 1 base at V and 4 bases at J, with 10 bases in the middle. The CDR3 spells CASSQGPSSYGYTF. The CDR3 DNA reads as TGTGCCAGCAGCCAAGGGCCCTCATCCTATGGCTACACCTTC.

The CDR3 reads CASSYIQDRVYEQYF. The CDR3, as DNA: TGTGCCAGCAGTTACATTCAGGACAGGGTCTACGAGCAGTACTTC. The V and J genes are TRBV6-5 and TRBJ2-7; 8 bases map to TRBD1. Germline V CDR1 and CDR2: MNHEY, SVGAGI. The junction had 6 bases not matched to a gene; V was cut back by 2 bases and J by 3 bases. The length of the CDR3 is 15 residues.

The chain couples TRBV3-1 (or the pseudogene TRBV3-2) to TRBJ1-1; TRBD1 aligns across 9 bases. The V gene's germline CDR1 is LGHDT and CDR2 YNNKEL (reference sequence). CDR3 size: 15 residues. The trim removed 2 bases at V and 2 bases at J, leaving 3 bases unmatched. The CDR3 sequence: CASSQRGQGNTEAFF. The CDR3 DNA reads TGTGCCAGCAGCCAACGGGGACAGGGAAACACTGAAGCTTTCTTT.

This clone showed up just once. The V and J genes are TRBV3-1 (or the pseudogene TRBV3-2) and TRBJ1-2; D ambiguous. This CDR3 region has 13 residues. Germline CDR1 reads LGHDT; CDR2 reads YNNKEL (reference sequence). The V end lost 1 base, the J end lost 5 bases, and 8 bases lay between the germline ends. The CDR3 here is CASSQAQIYGYTF. The CDR3 DNA reads TGTGCCAGCAGCCAAGCACAGATATATGGCTACACCTTC.

The chain has TRBV2 and TRBJ1-1; 9 bases agree with TRBD1. Germline loops: CDR1 SNHLY, CDR2 FYNNEI. After removal of 6 bases from V and 6 bases from J, the junction contained 11 bases not matched to a gene. CDR3 length: 15 residues. The CDR3 sequence is CASSATGGQLSEAFF. The CDR3, as DNA: TGTGCCAGCAGCGCTACAGGGGGCCAACTCTCTGAAGCTTTCTTT.

J is TRBJ2-7 and V is TRBV15; D is unclear. CDR3 length: 12 amino acids. Looked up from germline, CDR1 is LNHNV and CDR2 is YYDKDF (reference sequence). Trimming cost V 0 bases and J 2 bases, with 2 bases left between them. The CDR3 region has the DNA TGTGCCACCAGCAGAGACGCCTACGAGCAGTACTTC. Its protein product is CATSRDAYEQYF.

The V and J genes are TRBV14 and TRBJ1-6; 9 nucleotides match TRBD1. J was trimmed by 6 bases and V by 4 bases; bases with no gene match: 4. Germline loops: CDR1 SGHDN, CDR2 FVKESK. This CDR3 comprises 15 residues. Here the CDR3 reads CASSPGTGFNSPLHF. The DNA for the CDR3 is TGTGCCAGCAGCCCCGGGACAGGGTTTAATTCACCCCTCCACTTT.